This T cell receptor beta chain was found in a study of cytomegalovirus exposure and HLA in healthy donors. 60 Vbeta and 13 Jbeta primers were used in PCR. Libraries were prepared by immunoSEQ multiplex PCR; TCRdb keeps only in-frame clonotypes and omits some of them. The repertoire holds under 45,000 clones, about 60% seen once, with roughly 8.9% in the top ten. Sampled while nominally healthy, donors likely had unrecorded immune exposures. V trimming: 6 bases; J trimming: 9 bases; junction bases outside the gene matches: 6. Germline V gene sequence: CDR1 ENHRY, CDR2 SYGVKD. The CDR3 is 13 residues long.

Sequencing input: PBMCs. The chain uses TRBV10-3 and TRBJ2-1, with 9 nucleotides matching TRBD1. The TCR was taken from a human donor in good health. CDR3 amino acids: CAISRDRELEQFF. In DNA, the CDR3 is TGTGCCATCAGCCGGGACAGGGAACTTGAGCAGTTCTTC.